This is a list of T cell receptor beta chains from one sample in a study of blood T cell repertoires in COVID-19. Profiled with immunoSEQ multiplex PCR; TCRdb holds only in-frame clones, not every one. Of 150,000 to 200,000 clones listed, about 83% are singletons. What was sequenced was peripheral blood. These receptors were taken from a woman in her seventies with COVID-19, enrolled during active disease. CDR3s include the opening cysteine and the closing phenylalanine or tryptophan. Each record gives: CDR3 length, D gene, clone size, V gene, J gene, CDR3 protein, CDR3 DNA. The D gene is left open where the match is weak. Only part of the rows carry a size: once, few, many, or a class if the clone is expanded.

>14|NA|few|TRBV25-1|TRBJ1-1
CASSDRTAGTEAFF
TGTGCCAGCAGCGACAGGACCGCGGGCACTGAAGCTTTCTTT
>16|TRBD2|NA|TRBV4-2|TRBJ2-7
CASSPGRASGSYEQYF
TGTGCCAGCAGCCCAGGACGGGCTAGCGGCTCCTACGAGCAGTACTTC
>16|NA|few|TRBV27|TRBJ1-3
CASRAWEESSGNTIYF
TGTGCCAGCAGGGCTTGGGAGGAATCCTCTGGAAACACCATATATTTT
>14|TRBD1|NA|TRBV19|TRBJ1-4
CASREQGAGEKLFF
TGTGCCAGTAGGGAACAGGGGGCTGGCGAAAAACTGTTTTTT
>15|TRBD2|NA|TRBV7-9|TRBJ2-7
CASSRFSGRSVEQYF
TGTGCCAGCAGCCGTTTTAGCGGGAGGTCGGTCGAGCAGTACTTC
>14|NA|NA|TRBV5-1|TRBJ2-7
CASSLGVYFYEQYF
TGCGCCAGCAGCTTGGGTGTCTACTTCTACGAGCAGTACTTC
>11|NA|NA|TRBV6-5|TRBJ2-3
CASKIQDTQYF
TGTGCCAGCAAAATACAAGATACGCAGTATTTT
>17|TRBD2|NA|TRBV5-1|TRBJ2-1
CASSGSASGSFGGEQFF
TGCGCCAGCAGCGGGAGTGCTAGCGGGAGTTTCGGGGGTGAGCAGTTCTTC
>14|TRBD1|NA|TRBV28|TRBJ2-7
CASSLGDRGNEQYF
TGTGCCAGCAGTTTGGGGGACAGGGGCAACGAGCAGTACTTC
>16|TRBD1|NA|TRBV19|TRBJ2-2
CASSLKGQGATGELFF
TGTGCCAGTAGTCTTAAAGGGCAGGGGGCCACCGGGGAGCTGTTTTTT
>13|NA|few|TRBV18|TRBJ1-1
CASSPRDSTEAFF
TGTGCCAGCTCACCCCGCGACAGTACTGAAGCTTTCTTT
>14|NA|NA|TRBV5-1|TRBJ1-1
CASSLTGLNTEAFF
TGCGCCAGCAGCCTCACAGGATTGAACACTGAAGCTTTCTTT
>14|NA|NA|TRBV6-5|TRBJ1-6
CASSYAGINSPLHF
TGTGCCAGCAGTTACGCGGGGATAAATTCACCCCTCCACTTT
>14|TRBD1|NA|TRBV27|TRBJ2-7
CASTSGQGMNEQYF
TGTGCCAGCACGTCCGGACAGGGGATGAACGAGCAGTACTTC
>19|TRBD1|NA|TRBV5-1|TRBJ2-1
CASSLRDRVVDAPYNEQFF
TGCGCCAGCAGCCTCCGGGACAGGGTGGTCGATGCCCCCTACAATGAGCAGTTCTTC
>15|NA|NA|TRBV28|TRBJ1-5
CASSLSRGSNQPQHF
TGTGCCAGCAGTTTATCCAGGGGAAGCAATCAGCCCCAGCATTTT
>14|TRBD1|NA|TRBV5-4|TRBJ1-1
CASSLAWDRGQAFF
TGTGCCAGCAGCTTGGCCTGGGACAGGGGGCAAGCTTTCTTT
>17|TRBD1|once|TRBV27|TRBJ2-1
CASSQTGGPLVYNEQFF
TGTGCCAGCAGCCAGACAGGGGGCCCTCTGGTGTACAATGAGCAGTTCTTC
>15|NA|NA|TRBV3-1/TRBV3-2|TRBJ2-7
CASSQISRGSYEQYF
TGTGCCAGCAGCCAAATAAGCAGGGGTTCCTACGAGCAGTACTTC
>15|NA|NA|TRBV5-8|TRBJ1-6
CASSLGAAQISPLHF
TGTGCCAGCAGCCTAGGCGCCGCTCAAATTTCACCCCTCCACTTT
>14|TRBD1|NA|TRBV19|TRBJ2-7
CASSITGDSYEQYF
TGTGCCAGTAGTATAACAGGGGATTCGTACGAGCAGTACTTC
>17|TRBD1|NA|TRBV6-2/TRBV6-3|TRBJ1-5
CASSRNRLQGYREPQHF
TGTGCCAGCAGTCGCAACCGACTACAGGGGTATAGAGAGCCCCAGCATTTT
>16|NA|NA|TRBV27|TRBJ2-6
CASRLTGTAGANVLTF
TGTGCCAGCAGGCTAACAGGGACGGCTGGGGCCAACGTCCTGACTTTC
>15|TRBD2|NA|TRBV19|TRBJ2-7
CASSTVAGGPEEQYF
TGTGCCAGTAGTACTGTAGCGGGAGGGCCTGAGGAGCAGTACTTC
>14|TRBD2|NA|TRBV9|TRBJ2-1
CASSVASGSFEQFF
TGTGCCAGCAGCGTGGCTAGCGGGAGCTTTGAGCAGTTCTTC
>15|NA|NA|TRBV28|TRBJ1-1
CASRPTGLMNTEAFF
TGTGCCAGCAGACCCACAGGGTTGATGAACACTGAAGCTTTCTTT
>12|NA|NA|TRBV20-1|TRBJ1-1
CSASRENTEAFF
TGCAGTGCTAGTCGGGAAAACACTGAAGCTTTCTTT
>14|NA|NA|TRBV29-1|TRBJ1-3
CSVVGGTNGNTIYF
TGCAGCGTTGTCGGGGGGACAAATGGAAACACCATATATTTT
>15|NA|once|TRBV21-1|TRBJ1-5
CASSRTVPNNQPQHF
TGTGCCAGCTCTAGGACAGTACCGAACAATCAGCCCCAGCATTTT
>20|NA|NA|TRBV21-1|TRBJ2-2
CASSKAEDSWYKLNTGELFF
TGTGCCAGCAGCAAAGCTGAGGACAGCTGGTACAAACTGAACACCGGGGAGCTGTTTTTT
>13|NA|NA|TRBV30|TRBJ1-1
CAWSLRLYTEAFF
TGTGCCTGGAGTCTGAGACTTTACACTGAAGCTTTCTTT
>14|NA|NA|TRBV10-3|TRBJ1-2
CAISEGRDYYGYTF
TGTGCCATCAGTGAGGGGAGGGATTATTATGGCTACACCTTC
>15|NA|NA|TRBV19|TRBJ2-3
CASSWGTLRGDTQYF
TGTGCCAGTAGTTGGGGTACCCTTAGGGGGGATACGCAGTATTTT
>14|TRBD1|NA|TRBV6-5|TRBJ1-2
CATTRDRGLGGYTF
TGTGCTACCACCCGGGACAGGGGGCTTGGGGGCTACACCTTC
>23|TRBD1|NA|TRBV4-2|TRBJ2-1
CASSQEKGTGRLGEVPSYNEQFF
TGTGCCAGCAGCCAAGAGAAGGGGACAGGGAGATTAGGGGAGGTCCCCTCCTACAATGAGCAGTTCTTC
>20|TRBD1|NA|TRBV19|TRBJ1-5
CASSSSPGQAKGYSNQPQHF
TGTGCCAGTAGTTCGTCCCCAGGACAGGCAAAAGGGTATAGCAATCAGCCCCAGCATTTT
>17|TRBD1|NA|TRBV28|TRBJ1-1
CASTLGWTGGADTEAFF
TGTGCCAGCACCCTAGGGTGGACAGGGGGCGCGGACACTGAAGCTTTCTTT
>12|NA|NA|TRBV6-5|TRBJ1-1
CGIGELDTEAFF
TGCGGGATCGGGGAGTTGGACACTGAAGCTTTCTTT
>15|NA|NA|TRBV19|TRBJ1-5
CASSPQGDSNQPQHF
TGTGCCAGTAGCCCACAGGGAGATAGCAATCAGCCCCAGCATTTT
>13|NA|NA|TRBV27|TRBJ1-5
CASSLEGGQPQHF
TGTGCCAGCAGTTTAGAAGGCGGGCAGCCCCAGCATTTT
>15|NA|NA|TRBV3-1/TRBV3-2|TRBJ1-5
CASSQGGRGNQPQHF
TGTGCCAGCAGCCAAGGCGGCAGGGGTAATCAGCCCCAGCATTTT
>13|NA|NA|TRBV20-1|TRBJ1-2
CSASEGQGYGYTF
TGCAGTGCTAGTGAGGGCCAGGGGTATGGCTACACCTTC